These T cell receptor beta chains were read from a single sample in a study of blood T cell repertoires in COVID-19. Here immunoSEQ multiplex PCR was the method, and the copy in TCRdb shows in-frame clones only, minus some. Seen here are under 300,000 clones, 70% to 90% observed once, and the top ten hold just over 6.5%. The specimen sequenced was PBMCs or T cells enriched from blood (not recorded which). The receptors originated from a woman aged 45-65 years who had been exposed to COVID-19. Each CDR3 is given with its conserved first and last residue. Fields, in order: V gene, D gene, J gene, clone size, CDR3 DNA, CDR3 protein. The D gene is left open where the match is weak. For some rows the clone size is stated as once, few or many, or as a class when expanded; others skip it.

V gene: TRBV5-1; D gene: NA; J gene: TRBJ2-1; clone size: NA; CDR3 DNA: TGCGCCAGCAGCCCAGGGGCATGGGGAAACAATGAGCAGTTCTTC; CDR3 protein: CASSPGAWGNNEQFF
V gene: TRBV2; D gene: NA; J gene: TRBJ2-5; clone size: once; CDR3 DNA: TGTGCCAGCAGTGGTGGGGGCGTAGGGACCCAGTACTTC; CDR3 protein: CASSGGGVGTQYF
V gene: TRBV19; D gene: NA; J gene: TRBJ1-4; clone size: NA; CDR3 DNA: TGTGCCAGTAGTGGGACATCGGTCAATGCAACTAATGAAAAACTGTTTTTT; CDR3 protein: CASSGTSVNATNEKLFF
V gene: TRBV24-1; D gene: NA; J gene: TRBJ2-5; clone size: NA; CDR3 DNA: TGTGCCACCAGTGATTCAACGACAGCTTTGGGGGAGACCCAGTACTTC; CDR3 protein: CATSDSTTALGETQYF
V gene: TRBV2; D gene: NA; J gene: TRBJ2-3; clone size: NA; CDR3 DNA: TGTGCCAGCAGTGAAAAACAGTCCACAGATACGCAGTATTTT; CDR3 protein: CASSEKQSTDTQYF
V gene: TRBV7-2; D gene: TRBD1; J gene: TRBJ1-2; clone size: NA; CDR3 DNA: TGTGCCAGCAGCTCCACAGGGGGCTACTATGGCTACACCTTC; CDR3 protein: CASSSTGGYYGYTF
V gene: TRBV7-7; D gene: TRBD1; J gene: TRBJ2-1; clone size: NA; CDR3 DNA: TGTGCCAGCAGCTTAGATGGGACAGGGGATGAGCAGTTCTTC; CDR3 protein: CASSLDGTGDEQFF
V gene: TRBV29-1; D gene: TRBD1; J gene: TRBJ2-3; clone size: NA; CDR3 DNA: TGCAGCGTTGTGCCGGTTCGGCAGGGGGCAAGGGAGCAGTATTTT; CDR3 protein: CSVVPVRQGAREQYF
V gene: TRBV24-1; D gene: NA; J gene: TRBJ1-2; clone size: NA; CDR3 DNA: TGTGCCACCAGAAGCAAATCTAACTCTGGCTACACCTTC; CDR3 protein: CATRSKSNSGYTF
V gene: TRBV30; D gene: NA; J gene: TRBJ1-1; clone size: NA; CDR3 DNA: TGTGCCTGGGGTCTCACCGAGCTGGACACTGAAGCTTTCTTT; CDR3 protein: CAWGLTELDTEAFF